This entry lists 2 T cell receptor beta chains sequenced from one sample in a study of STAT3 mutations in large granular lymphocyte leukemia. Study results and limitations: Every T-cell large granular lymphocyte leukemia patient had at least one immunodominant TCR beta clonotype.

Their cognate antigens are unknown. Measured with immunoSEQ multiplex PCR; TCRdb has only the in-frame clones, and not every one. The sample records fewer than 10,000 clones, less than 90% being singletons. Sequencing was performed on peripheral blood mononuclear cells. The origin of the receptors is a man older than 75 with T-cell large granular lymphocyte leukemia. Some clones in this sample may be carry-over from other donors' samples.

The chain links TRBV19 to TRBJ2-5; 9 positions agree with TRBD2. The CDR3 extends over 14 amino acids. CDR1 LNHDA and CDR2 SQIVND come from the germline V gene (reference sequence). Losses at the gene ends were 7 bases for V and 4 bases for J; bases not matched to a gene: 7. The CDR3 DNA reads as TGTGCCAGTAAGCCGGCGGGGGGGCGAGAGACCCAGTACTTC. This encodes CASKPAGGRETQYF. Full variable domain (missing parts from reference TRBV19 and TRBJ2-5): DGGITQSPKYLFRKEGQNVTLSCEQNLNHDAMYWYRQDPGQGLRLIYYSQIVNDFQKGDIAEGYSVSREKKESFPLTVTSAQKNPTAFYLCASKPAGGRETQYFGPGTRLLVL.

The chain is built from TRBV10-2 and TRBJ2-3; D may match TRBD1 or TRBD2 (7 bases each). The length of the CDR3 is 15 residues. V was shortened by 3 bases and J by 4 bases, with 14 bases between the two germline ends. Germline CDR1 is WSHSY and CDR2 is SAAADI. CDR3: CASSEGRGRADTQYF. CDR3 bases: TGCGCCAGCAGTGAAGGCAGGGGGAGGGCAGATACGCAGTATTTT.